The 3 T cell receptor beta chains below were found in one sample sequenced in a study of T-cell reconstitution after alpha-beta-depleted transplantation in children. The authors prepared the TCRbeta library with unique molecular identifiers. One entry per CDR3 protein, called by TCRdb with MiXCR from the PCR reads. The table shows under 70,000 distinct CDR3 sequences, with approximately 10% occurring only once. The material was PBMCs, obtained before TCRalphabeta/CD19-depleted stem cell transplant. These TCRs come from a boy between 10 and 17 years old with acute myeloid leukemia, due to receive a stem cell transplant.

In this sample, this clonotype turned up many times. The chain has TRBV7-3 and TRBJ2-3; D could derive from TRBD1 or TRBD2 (6 bases each). Germline CDR1 is SGHTA and CDR2 is FQGTGA. Trimming took off 2 bases at V and 6 bases at J, with 15 bases between the two ends. The CDR3 consists of 15 residues. CDR3 in DNA: TGTGCCAGCAGCTTAGGCGGGACATCGGTTGATACGCAGTATTTT. Its protein product is CASSLGGTSVDTQYF.

This clonotype was observed at least ten times. V usage is TRBV6-1 and J usage is TRBJ2-7, with TRBD1 matching over 9 bases. V dropped 7 bases and J dropped 5; count of bases not matched to a gene: 12. Per the germline V gene, CDR1 is MNHNS and CDR2 is SASEGT. There are 15 residues in the CDR3. The CDR3 region is CASTTIRDRVNEQYV. The CDR3 region has the DNA TGTGCCAGCACTACAATAAGGGACAGGGTAAACGAGCAGTACGTC.

This clonotype was observed at least ten times. Written as DNA, the CDR3 is TGTGCCAGCAGTCCGACAGGGTTTAATGAGCAGTTCTTC. Protein sequence: CASSPTGFNEQFF. The chain carries TRBV6-5 and TRBJ2-1, with 7 bases fitting TRBD1. The CDR3 runs 13 residues. The V gene's germline CDR1 is MNHEY and CDR2 SVGAGI. V shed 5 bases and J 7 bases; nucleotides not matched to a gene: 5.